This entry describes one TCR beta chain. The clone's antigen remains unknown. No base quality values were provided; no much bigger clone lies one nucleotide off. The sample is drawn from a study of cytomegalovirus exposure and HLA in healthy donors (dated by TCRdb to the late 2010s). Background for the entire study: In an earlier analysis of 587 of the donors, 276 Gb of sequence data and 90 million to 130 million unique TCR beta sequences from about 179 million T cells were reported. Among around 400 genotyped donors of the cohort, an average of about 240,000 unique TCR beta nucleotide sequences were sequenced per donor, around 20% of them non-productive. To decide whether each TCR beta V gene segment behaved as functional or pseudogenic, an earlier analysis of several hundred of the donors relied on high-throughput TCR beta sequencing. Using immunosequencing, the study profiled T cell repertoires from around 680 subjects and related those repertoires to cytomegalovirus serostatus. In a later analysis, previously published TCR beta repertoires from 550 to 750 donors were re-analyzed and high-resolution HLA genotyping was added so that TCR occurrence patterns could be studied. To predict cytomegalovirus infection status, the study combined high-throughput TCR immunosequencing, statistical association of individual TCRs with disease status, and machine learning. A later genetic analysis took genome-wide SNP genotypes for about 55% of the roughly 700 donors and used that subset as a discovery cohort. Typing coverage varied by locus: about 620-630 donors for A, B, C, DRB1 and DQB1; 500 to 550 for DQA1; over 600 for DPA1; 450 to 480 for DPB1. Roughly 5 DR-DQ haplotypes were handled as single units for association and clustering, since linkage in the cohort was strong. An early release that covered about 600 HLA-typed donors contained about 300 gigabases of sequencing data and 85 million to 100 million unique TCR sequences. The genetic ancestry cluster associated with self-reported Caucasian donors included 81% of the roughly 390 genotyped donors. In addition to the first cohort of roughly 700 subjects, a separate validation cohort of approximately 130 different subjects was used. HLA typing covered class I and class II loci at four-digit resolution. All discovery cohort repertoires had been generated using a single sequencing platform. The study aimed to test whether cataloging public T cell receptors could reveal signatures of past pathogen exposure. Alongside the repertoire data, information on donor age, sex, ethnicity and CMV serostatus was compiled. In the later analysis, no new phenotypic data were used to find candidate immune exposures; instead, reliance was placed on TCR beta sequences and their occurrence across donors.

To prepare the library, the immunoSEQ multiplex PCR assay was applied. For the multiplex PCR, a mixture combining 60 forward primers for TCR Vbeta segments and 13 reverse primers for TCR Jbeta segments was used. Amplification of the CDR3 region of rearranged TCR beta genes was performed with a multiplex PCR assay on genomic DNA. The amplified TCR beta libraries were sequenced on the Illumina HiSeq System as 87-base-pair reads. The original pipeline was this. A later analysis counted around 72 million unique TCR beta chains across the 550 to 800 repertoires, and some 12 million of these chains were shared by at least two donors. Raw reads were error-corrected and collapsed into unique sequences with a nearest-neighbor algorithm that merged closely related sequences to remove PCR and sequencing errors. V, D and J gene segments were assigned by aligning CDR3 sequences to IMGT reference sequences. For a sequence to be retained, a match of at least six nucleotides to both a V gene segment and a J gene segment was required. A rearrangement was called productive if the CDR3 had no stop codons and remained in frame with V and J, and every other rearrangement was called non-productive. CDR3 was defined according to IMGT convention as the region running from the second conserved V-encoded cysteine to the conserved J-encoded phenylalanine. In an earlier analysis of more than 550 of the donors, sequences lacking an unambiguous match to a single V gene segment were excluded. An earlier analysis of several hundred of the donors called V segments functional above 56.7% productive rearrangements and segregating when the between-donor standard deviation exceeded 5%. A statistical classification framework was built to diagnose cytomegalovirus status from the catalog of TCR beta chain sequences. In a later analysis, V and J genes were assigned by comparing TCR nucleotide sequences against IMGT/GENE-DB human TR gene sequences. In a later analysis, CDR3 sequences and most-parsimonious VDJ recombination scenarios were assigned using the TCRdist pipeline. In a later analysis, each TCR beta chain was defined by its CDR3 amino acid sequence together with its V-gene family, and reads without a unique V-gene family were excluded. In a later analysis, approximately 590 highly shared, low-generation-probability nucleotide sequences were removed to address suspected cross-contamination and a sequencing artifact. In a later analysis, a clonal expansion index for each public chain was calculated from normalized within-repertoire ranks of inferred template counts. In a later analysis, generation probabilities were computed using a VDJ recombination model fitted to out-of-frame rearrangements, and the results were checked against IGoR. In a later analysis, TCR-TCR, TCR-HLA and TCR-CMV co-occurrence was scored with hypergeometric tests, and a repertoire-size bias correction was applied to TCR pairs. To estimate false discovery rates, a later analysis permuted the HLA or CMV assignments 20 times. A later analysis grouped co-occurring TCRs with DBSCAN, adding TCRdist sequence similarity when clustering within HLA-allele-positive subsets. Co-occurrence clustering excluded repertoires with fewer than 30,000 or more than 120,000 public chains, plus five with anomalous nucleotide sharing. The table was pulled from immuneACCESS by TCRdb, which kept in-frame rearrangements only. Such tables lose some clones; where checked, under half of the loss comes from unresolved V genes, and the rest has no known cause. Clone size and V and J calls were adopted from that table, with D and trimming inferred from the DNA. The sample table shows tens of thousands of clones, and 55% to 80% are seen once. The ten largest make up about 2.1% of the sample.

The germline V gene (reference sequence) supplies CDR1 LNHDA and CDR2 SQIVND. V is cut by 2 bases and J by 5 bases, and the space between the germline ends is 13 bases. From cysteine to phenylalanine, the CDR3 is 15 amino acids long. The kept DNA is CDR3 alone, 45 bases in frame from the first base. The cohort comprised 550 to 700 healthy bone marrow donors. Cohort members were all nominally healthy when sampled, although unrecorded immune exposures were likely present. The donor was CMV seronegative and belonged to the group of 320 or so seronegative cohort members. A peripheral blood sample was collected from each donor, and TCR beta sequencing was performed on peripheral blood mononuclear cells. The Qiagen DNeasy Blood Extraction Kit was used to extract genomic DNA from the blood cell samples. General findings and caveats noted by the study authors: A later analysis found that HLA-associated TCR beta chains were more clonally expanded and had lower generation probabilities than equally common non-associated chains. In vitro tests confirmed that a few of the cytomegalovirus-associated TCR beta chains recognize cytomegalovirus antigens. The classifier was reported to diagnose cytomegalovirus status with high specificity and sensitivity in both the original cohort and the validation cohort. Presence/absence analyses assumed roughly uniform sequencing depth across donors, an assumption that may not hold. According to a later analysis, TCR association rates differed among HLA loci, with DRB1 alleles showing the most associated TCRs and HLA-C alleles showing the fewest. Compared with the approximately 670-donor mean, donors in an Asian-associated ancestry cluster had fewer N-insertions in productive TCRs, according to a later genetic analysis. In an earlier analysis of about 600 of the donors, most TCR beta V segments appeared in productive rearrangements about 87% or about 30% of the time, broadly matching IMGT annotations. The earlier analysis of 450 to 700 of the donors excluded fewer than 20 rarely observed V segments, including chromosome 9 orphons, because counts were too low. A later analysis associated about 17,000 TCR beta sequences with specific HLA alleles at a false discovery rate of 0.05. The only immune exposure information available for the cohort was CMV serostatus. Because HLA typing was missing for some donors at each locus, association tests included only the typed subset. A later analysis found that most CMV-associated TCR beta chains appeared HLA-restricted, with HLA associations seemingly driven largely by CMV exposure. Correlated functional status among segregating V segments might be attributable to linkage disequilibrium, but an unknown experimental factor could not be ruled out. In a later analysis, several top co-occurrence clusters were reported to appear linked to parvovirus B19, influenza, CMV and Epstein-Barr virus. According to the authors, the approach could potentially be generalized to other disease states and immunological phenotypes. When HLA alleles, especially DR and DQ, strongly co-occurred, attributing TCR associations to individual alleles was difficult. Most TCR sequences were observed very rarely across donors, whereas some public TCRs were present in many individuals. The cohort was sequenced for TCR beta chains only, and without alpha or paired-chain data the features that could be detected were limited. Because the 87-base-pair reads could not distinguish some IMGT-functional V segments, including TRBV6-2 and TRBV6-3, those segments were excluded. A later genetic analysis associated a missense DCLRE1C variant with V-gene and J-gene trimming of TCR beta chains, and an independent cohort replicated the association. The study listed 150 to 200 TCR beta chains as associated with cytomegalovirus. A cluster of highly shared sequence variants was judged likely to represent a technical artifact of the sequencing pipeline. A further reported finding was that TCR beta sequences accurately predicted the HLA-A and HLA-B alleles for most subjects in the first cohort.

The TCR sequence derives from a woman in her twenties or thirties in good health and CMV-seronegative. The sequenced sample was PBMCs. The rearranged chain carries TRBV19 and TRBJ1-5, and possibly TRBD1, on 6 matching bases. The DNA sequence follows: TGTGCCAGTAGTATATTGGGACAACGCCATCAGCCCCAGCATTTT. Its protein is CASSILGQRHQPQHF.